This T cell receptor (beta chain) derives from a study of CD8+ T cells in alopecia areata. For the study at large: Treatment of the treated patients consisted of oral tofacitinib, 5 to 10 mg twice daily.

Germline CDR1 SQVTM, CDR2 ANQGSEA. The V gene lost 0 bases and the J gene lost 1 base, with 12 bases spanning the gap. CDR3 length: 15 amino acids. Notes on this clone: Its antigen is currently unknown.

Extraction and reverse transcription of RNA yielded cDNA as the sequencing template. Clones were read by immunoSEQ multiplex PCR, and TCRdb kept only the in-frame ones, dropping some. The table records fewer than 250,000 clones, roughly 57% of them present only once. The study's findings and limits: Sequencing of scalp samples also includes resident alphabeta T cells from normal skin.

Lesional scalp punch biopsies and peripheral blood were collected from alopecia areata patients. V is TRBV29-1 and J is TRBJ1-1; no definite D call. The clonotype comes from a human donor with alopecia areata. This specimen consisted of CD4+ T cells sorted from blood, obtained at week 0. This chain's CDR3 is CSVEDTGGSNTEAFF. The DNA of the CDR3 is TGCAGCGTTGAAGATACGGGCGGTTCGAACACTGAAGCTTTCTTT.